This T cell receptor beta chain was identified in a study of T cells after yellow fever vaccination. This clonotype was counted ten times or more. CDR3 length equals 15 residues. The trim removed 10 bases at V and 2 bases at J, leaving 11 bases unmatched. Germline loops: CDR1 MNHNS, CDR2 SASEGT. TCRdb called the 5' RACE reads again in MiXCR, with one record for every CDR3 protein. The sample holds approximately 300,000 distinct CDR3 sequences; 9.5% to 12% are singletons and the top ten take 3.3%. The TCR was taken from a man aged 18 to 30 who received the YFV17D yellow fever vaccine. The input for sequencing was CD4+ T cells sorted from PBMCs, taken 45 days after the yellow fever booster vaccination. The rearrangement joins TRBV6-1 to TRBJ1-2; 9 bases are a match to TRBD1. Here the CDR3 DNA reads TGTGCCACCGGAAGGGGGACAGGGTCCAACTATGGCTACACCTTC. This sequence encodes CATGRGTGSNYGYTF.